The source of this T cell receptor beta chain is a study of T-cell reconstitution after alpha-beta-depleted transplantation in children. Germline CDR1 reads SGHAT; CDR2 reads FQNNGV. This CDR3 comprises 12 residues. The V end lost 2 bases, the J end lost 11 bases, and 12 bases lay between the germline ends. The library targeted TCRbeta and was prepared with unique molecular identifiers. TCRdb reanalysed the PCR reads using MiXCR and keeps one entry per CDR3 protein. This sample has about 340,000 distinct CDR3 sequences, with 10% to 15% found just once. The specimen was PBMCs, collected from the stem cell graft. The chain links TRBV11-2 to TRBJ1-1, with D uncertain. This clonotype was obtained from a human donor who donated a stem cell graft to a child with Fanconi anemia. CDR3 protein: CASSLNGRRAFF. CDR3 sequence (DNA): TGTGCCAGCAGCTTAAACGGGCGGAGGGCTTTCTTT. Based on the CDR3 plus reference TRBV11-2 and TRBJ1-1, the full variable domain is EAGVAQSPRYKIIEKRQSVAFWCNPISGHATLYWYQQILGQGPKLLIQFQNNGVVDDSQLPKDRFSAERLKGVDSTLKIQPAKLEDSAVYLCASSLNGRRAFFGQGTRLTVV.